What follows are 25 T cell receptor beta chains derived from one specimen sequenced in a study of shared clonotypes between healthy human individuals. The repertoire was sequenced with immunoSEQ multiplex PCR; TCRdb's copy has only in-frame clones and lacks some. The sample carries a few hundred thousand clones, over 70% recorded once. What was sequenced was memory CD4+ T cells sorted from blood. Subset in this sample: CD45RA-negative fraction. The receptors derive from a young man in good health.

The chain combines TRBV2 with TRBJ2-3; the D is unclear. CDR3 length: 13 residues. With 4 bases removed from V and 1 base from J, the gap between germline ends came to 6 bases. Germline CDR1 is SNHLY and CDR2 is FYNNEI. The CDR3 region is CASSVGRTDTQYF. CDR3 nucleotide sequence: TGTGCCAGCAGTGTTGGACGCACAGATACGCAGTATTTT.

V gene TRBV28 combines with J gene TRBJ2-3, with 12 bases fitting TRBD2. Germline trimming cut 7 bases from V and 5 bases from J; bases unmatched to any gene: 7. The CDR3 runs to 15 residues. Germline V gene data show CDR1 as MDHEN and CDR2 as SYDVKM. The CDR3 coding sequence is TGTGCCAGCATCCCTAGCGGGAGGGCCCTAGATACGCAGTATTTT. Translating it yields CASIPSGRALDTQYF.

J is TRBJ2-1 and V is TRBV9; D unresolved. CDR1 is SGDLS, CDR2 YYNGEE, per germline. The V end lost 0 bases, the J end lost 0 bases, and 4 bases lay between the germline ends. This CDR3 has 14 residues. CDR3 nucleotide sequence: TGTGCCAGCAGCGTAGAACCCTCCTACAATGAGCAGTTCTTC. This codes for CASSVEPSYNEQFF.

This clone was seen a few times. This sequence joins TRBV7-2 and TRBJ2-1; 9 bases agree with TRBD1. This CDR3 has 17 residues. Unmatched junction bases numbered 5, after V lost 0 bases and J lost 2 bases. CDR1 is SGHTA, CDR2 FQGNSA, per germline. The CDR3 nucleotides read TGTGCCAGCAGCTTAGCGGGGACAGGGTTGGCCTACAATGAGCAGTTCTTC. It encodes CASSLAGTGLAYNEQFF.

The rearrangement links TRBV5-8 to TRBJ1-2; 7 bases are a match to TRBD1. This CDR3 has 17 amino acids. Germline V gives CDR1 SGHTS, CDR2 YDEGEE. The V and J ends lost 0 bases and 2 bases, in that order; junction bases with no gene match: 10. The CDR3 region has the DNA TGTGCCAGCAGCTTGGCCTCCGGGACAGCAACGAACTATGGCTACACCTTC. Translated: CASSLASGTATNYGYTF.

The CDR3 loop reads CAWSGVLTLHF. The CDR3 DNA reads TGTGCCTGGAGTGGCGTCCTAACCCTCCACTTT. The genes are TRBV30 and TRBJ1-6, with D unresolved. CDR3 length equals 11 residues. CDR1 GTSNPN and CDR2 SVGIG come from the germline V gene (reference sequence). V lost 1 base and J lost 14, with 9 bases in between.

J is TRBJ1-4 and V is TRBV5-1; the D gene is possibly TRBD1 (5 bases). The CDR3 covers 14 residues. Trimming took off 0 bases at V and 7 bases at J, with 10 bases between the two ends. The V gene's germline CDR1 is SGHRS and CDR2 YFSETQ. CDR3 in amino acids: CASSLEGVREKLFF. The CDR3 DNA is TGCGCCAGCAGCTTGGAAGGGGTCCGTGAAAAACTGTTTTTT.

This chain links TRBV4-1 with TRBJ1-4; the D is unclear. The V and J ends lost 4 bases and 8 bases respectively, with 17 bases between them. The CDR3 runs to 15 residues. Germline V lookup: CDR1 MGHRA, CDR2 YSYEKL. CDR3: CASSPSPYKDEKLFF. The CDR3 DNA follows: TGCGCCAGCAGCCCCTCCCCCTATAAGGACGAAAAACTGTTTTTT.

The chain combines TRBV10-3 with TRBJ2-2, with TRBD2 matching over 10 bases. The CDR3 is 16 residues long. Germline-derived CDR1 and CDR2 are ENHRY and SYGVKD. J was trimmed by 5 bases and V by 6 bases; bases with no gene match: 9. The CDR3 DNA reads TGTGCCATCAGGGGGGCTAGCGGGAGTGGTACCGGGGAGCTGTTTTTT. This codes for CAIRGASGSGTGELFF.

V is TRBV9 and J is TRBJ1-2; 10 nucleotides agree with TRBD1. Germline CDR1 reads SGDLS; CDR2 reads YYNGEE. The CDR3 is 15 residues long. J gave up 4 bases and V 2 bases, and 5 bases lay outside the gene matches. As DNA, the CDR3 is TGTGCCAGCAGCGTGGCGGGACAGGGGTCCTATGGCTACACCTTC. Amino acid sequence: CASSVAGQGSYGYTF.

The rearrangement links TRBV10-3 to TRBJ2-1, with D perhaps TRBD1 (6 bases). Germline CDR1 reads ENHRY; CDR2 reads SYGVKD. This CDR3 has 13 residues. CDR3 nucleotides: TGTGTGGTCCGGGACAACTCCTACAATGAGCAGTTCTTC. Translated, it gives CVVRDNSYNEQFF.

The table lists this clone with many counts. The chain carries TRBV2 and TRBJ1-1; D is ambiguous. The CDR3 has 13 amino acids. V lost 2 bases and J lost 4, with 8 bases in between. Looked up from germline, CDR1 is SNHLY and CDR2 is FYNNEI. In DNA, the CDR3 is TGTGCCAGCAGTGAACAGGCTCCCACTGAAGCTTTCTTT. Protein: CASSEQAPTEAFF.

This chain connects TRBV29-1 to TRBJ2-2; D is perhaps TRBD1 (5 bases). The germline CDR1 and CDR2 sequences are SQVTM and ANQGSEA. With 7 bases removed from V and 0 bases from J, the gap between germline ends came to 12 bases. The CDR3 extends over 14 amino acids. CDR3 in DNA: TGCAGCGCTGTTGACAGATCGAACACCGGGGAGCTGTTTTTT. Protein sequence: CSAVDRSNTGELFF.

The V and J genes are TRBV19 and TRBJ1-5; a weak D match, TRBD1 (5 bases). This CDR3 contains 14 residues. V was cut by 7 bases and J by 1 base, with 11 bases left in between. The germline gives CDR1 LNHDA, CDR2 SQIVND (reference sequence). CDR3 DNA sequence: TGTGCCAGTATGGGGGTGTCAAGCAATCAGCCCCAGCATTTT. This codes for CASMGVSSNQPQHF.

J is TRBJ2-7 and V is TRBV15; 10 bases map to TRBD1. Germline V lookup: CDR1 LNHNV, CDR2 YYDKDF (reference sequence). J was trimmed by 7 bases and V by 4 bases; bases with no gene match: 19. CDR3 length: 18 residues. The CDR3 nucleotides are TGTGCCACCAGCACCCCCCCCCTCAGGGGGACAGGGGTTGGGGAGCAGTACTTC. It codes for CATSTPPLRGTGVGEQYF. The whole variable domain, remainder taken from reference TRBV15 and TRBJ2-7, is DAMVIQNPRYQVTQFGKPVTLSCSQTLNHNVMYWYQQKSSQAPKLLFHYYDKDFNNEADTPDNFQSRRPNTSFCFLDIRSPGLGDTAMYLCATSTPPLRGTGVGEQYFGPGTRLTVT.

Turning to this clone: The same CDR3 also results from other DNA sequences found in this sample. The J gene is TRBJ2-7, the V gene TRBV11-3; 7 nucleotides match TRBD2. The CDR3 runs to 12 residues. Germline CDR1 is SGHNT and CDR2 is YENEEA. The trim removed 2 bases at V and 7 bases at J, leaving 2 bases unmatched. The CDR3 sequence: CASSLTRGEQYF. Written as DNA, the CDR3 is TGTGCCAGCAGCTTAACGCGGGGGGAGCAGTACTTC.

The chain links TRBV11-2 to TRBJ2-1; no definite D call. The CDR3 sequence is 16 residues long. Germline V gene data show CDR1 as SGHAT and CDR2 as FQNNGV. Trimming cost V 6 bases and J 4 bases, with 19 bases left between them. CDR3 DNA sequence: TGTGCCAGCAGACAGAATTCCTGGGCGGATTACAATGAGCAGTTCTTC. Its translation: CASRQNSWADYNEQFF.

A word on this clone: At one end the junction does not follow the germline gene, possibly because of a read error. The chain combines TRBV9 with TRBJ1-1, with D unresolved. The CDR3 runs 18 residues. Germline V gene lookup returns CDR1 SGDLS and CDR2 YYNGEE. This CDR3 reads CANSVRSSQARGNTEAFF. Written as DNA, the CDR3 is TGTGCCAACAGCGTACGAAGCTCCCAGGCCCGGGGGAACACTGAAGCTTTCTTT.

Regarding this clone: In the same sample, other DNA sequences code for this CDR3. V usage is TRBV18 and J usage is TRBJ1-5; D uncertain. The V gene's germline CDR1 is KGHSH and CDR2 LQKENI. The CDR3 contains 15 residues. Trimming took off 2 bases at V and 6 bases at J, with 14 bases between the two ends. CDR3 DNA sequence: TGTGCCAGCTCACCAAACGCGGCGGCTAGTCAGCCCCAGCATTTT. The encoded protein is CASSPNAAASQPQHF.

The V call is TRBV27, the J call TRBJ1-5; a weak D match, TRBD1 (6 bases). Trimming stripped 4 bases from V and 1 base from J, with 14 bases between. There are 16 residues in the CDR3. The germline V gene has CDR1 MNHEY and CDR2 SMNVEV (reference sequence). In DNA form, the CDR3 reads TGTGCCAGCAGTTCCGGTCCAGGGGCAAGCAATCAGCCCCAGCATTTT. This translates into CASSSGPGASNQPQHF.

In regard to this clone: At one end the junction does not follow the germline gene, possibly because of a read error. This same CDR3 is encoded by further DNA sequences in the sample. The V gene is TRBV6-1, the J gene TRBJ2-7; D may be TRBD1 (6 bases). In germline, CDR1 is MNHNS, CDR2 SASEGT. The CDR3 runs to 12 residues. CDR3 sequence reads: CASSEGVYEQYF. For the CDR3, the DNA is TGCGCCAGCAGTGAGGGGGTTTACGAGCAGTACTTC.

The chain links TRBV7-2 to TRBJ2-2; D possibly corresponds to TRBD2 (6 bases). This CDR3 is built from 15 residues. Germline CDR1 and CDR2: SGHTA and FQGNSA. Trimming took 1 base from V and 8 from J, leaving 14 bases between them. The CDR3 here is CASSLVAGRDGELFF. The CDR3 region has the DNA TGTGCCAGCAGCTTAGTGGCGGGGAGAGATGGGGAGCTGTTTTTT.

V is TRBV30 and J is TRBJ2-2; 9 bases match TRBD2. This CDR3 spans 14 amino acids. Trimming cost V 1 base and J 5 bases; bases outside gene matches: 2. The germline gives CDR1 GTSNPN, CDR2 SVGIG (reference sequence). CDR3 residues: CAWSAAGGTGELFF. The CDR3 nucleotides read TGTGCCTGGAGTGCGGCGGGGGGGACCGGGGAGCTGTTTTTT.

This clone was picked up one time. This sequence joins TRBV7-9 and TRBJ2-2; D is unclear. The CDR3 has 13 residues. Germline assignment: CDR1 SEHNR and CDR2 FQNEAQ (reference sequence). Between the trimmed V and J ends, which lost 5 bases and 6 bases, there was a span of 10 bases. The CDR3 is CASSDRRPGELFF. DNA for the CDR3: TGTGCCAGCAGCGATCGAAGGCCCGGGGAGCTGTTTTTT.

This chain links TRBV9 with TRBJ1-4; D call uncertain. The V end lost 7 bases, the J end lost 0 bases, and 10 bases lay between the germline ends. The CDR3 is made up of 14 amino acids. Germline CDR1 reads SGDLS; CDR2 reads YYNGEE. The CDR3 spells CASASDATNEKLFF. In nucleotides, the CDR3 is TGTGCCAGCGCCAGTGACGCAACTAATGAAAAACTGTTTTTT.